Listed here are 15 T cell receptor beta chains from one sample, sequenced in a study of shared clonotypes between healthy human individuals. Method: immunoSEQ multiplex PCR; TCRdb's copy keeps in-frame clones and lacks some. This table holds hundreds of thousands of clones, roughly 72% found once. Sequencing was performed on memory CD4+ T cells sorted from blood. The subset denotes: CD45RA-negative fraction. The receptors stem from a woman in her twenties or thirties in good health.

The chain recombines TRBV7-9 with TRBJ2-1; the D is unclear. V was pared by 2 bases and J by 9 bases, with 8 bases between. The germline gives CDR1 SEHNR, CDR2 FQNEAQ (reference sequence). The length of the CDR3 is 12 residues. CDR3 bases: TGTGCCAGCAGCTTAATGTCGGGTGAGCAGTTCTTC. It codes for CASSLMSGEQFF.

The J gene is TRBJ1-3, the V gene TRBV5-1, with D tentatively TRBD1 (5 bases). The CDR3 extends over 14 amino acids. Germline CDR1 reads SGHRS; CDR2 reads YFSETQ. V lost 1 base and J lost 6, with 11 bases in between. Here the CDR3 reads CASSLSQGKNTIYF. CDR3 nucleotides: TGCGCCAGCAGCTTGTCGCAGGGTAAAAACACCATATATTTT.

The chain has TRBV6-1 and TRBJ2-7, with 8 positions matching TRBD1. The V and J ends lost 8 bases and 0 bases, in that order; junction bases with no gene match: 9. The CDR3 runs 15 residues. In germline, CDR1 is MNHNS, CDR2 SASEGT. CDR3 nucleotides: TGTGCCAGCTTAGACAGGGGTGGGAGCTCCTACGAGCAGTACTTC. Translating gives CASLDRGGSSYEQYF.

The J gene is TRBJ2-1, the V gene TRBV7-2; 10 bases are a match to TRBD2. CDR1 and CDR2 from the germline V gene are SGHTA and FQGNSA. The CDR3 spans 17 residues. The V segment lost 5 bases and the J segment 7 bases; nucleotides outside the gene matches: 14. The CDR3 DNA sequence: TGTGCCAGCAGCACCGAGTTAGCGGGAGGCCCTCGGAATGAGCAGTTCTTC. This gives the protein CASSTELAGGPRNEQFF.

The chain has TRBV5-8 and TRBJ2-1; D might be TRBD1 (6 bases). CDR3 length: 15 residues. V lost 0 bases, J lost 3 bases, and 10 bases lay in between. Germline CDR1 SGHTS, CDR2 YDEGEE. The CDR3 nucleotides read TGTGCCAGCAGCTTGGCACAGGGTAGCTACAATGAGCAGTTCTTC. Translated, it gives CASSLAQGSYNEQFF.

The V gene is TRBV13, the J gene TRBJ2-7; D is undetermined. V lost 5 bases and J 3 bases, leaving 8 bases between the germline ends. The CDR3 loop spans 12 amino acids. CDR1 PRHDT and CDR2 FYEKMQ come from the germline V gene (reference sequence). The CDR3 sequence: CASSPRGYEQYF. The CDR3 coding sequence is TGTGCCAGCAGCCCCCGAGGCTACGAGCAGTACTTC.

The V gene is TRBV11-3, the J gene TRBJ2-5, with a weak D call TRBD1 (5 bases). The CDR3 loop spans 13 amino acids. Trimming left V 5 bases short and J 3 bases short, with 10 bases between. The germline CDR1 and CDR2 sequences are SGHNT and YENEEA. The CDR3 sequence is CASSTSTEETQYF. The CDR3 DNA reads as TGTGCCAGCAGCACCTCGACAGAAGAGACCCAGTACTTC. The variable domain in full, completed from reference TRBV11-3 and TRBJ2-5, reads EAGVVQSPRYKIIEKKQPVAFWCNPISGHNTLYWYLQNLGQGPELLIRYENEEAVDDSQLPKDRFSAERLKGVDSTLKIQPAELGDSAVYLCASSTSTEETQYFGPGTRLLVL.

This clone was seen many times. This sample includes further DNA sequences coding for the same CDR3. The chain recombines TRBV5-1 with TRBJ1-1, with 7 bases identical to TRBD1. The CDR3 runs to 14 residues. The trim removed 3 bases at V and 1 base at J, leaving 3 bases unmatched. Germline loops: CDR1 SGHRS, CDR2 YFSETQ. The CDR3 loop reads CASSSGTENTEAFF. The CDR3 nucleotides read TGCGCCAGCAGCTCCGGGACAGAGAACACTGAAGCTTTCTTT.

V and J are TRBV7-2 and TRBJ2-1; either TRBD1 or TRBD2 may fit D (6 bases each). Germline-derived CDR1 and CDR2 are SGHTA and FQGNSA. The CDR3 totals 16 residues. The ends were cut back, 2 bases at V and 8 bases at J, with 19 bases in the middle. DNA for the CDR3: TGTGCCAGCAGCTTACAAGGGGGGACTGCTCCGCATGAGCAGTTCTTC. Protein product: CASSLQGGTAPHEQFF.

The gene calls are TRBV5-1 and TRBJ2-7, with 10 nucleotides matching TRBD1. The CDR3 loop spans 14 amino acids. CDR1 SGHRS and CDR2 YFSETQ come from the germline V gene. V lost 4 bases to trimming and J lost 6 bases; unmatched junction nucleotides: 7. CDR3 nucleotides: TGCGCCAGCAGCGCCGGACAGGGGGTCGGCGAGCAGTACTTC. Residues: CASSAGQGVGEQYF. Full variable domain (missing parts from reference TRBV5-1 and TRBJ2-7): KAGVTQTPRYLIKTRGQQVTLSCSPISGHRSVSWYQQTPGQGLQFLFEYFSETQRNKGNFPGRFSGRQFSNSRSEMNVSTLELGDSALYLCASSAGQGVGEQYFGPGTRLTVT.

A few counts support this clone. V is TRBV4-1 and J is TRBJ2-7; D unresolved. The CDR3 spans 17 residues. The V gene's germline CDR1 is MGHRA and CDR2 YSYEKL. V gave up 4 bases and J gave up 0 bases, with 19 bases separating them. This CDR3 reads CASSRLPLTQSSYEQYF. CDR3 nucleotide sequence: TGCGCCAGCAGCCGGTTGCCGCTGACCCAGAGCTCCTACGAGCAGTACTTC.

This clone was counted ten times or more. J is TRBJ2-7 and V is TRBV7-2, with D perhaps matching TRBD2 (6 bases). This CDR3 is 12 amino acids long. V lost 0 bases to trimming and J lost 12 bases, with 12 bases between them. The V gene's germline CDR1 is SGHTA and CDR2 FQGNSA. The CDR3 DNA sequence: TGTGCCAGCAGCTTAGCCGGCGGGATTGGGTACTTC. Translating gives CASSLAGGIGYF.

This clone was counted at least ten times. The chain carries TRBV14 and TRBJ1-3; D is perhaps TRBD1 (6 bases). V lost 0 bases and J 2 bases, leaving 17 bases between the germline ends. Per the germline V gene, CDR1 is SGHDN and CDR2 is FVKESK. This CDR3 spans 18 amino acids. The CDR3 loop is CASSQDIWGRGPGNTIYF. The CDR3 nucleotides read TGTGCCAGCAGCCAAGATATTTGGGGGCGCGGTCCTGGAAACACCATATATTTT.

The chain joins TRBV18 to TRBJ1-2, with 10 nucleotides matching TRBD1. The CDR3 runs to 17 residues. With 3 bases clipped from V and 5 bases from J, the junction kept 12 bases outside the gene matches. Per the germline V gene, CDR1 is KGHSH and CDR2 is LQKENI. CDR3 amino acids: CASSPTTGGLKGYGYTF. The CDR3 bases are TGTGCCAGCTCACCGACGACAGGGGGCTTAAAAGGGTATGGCTACACCTTC.

The chain joins TRBV5-1 to TRBJ1-2, with D unresolved. CDR1 and CDR2 (germline): SGHRS, YFSETQ. This CDR3 region has 16 residues. V lost 0 bases and J lost 11, with 23 bases in between. CDR3 coding DNA: TGCGCCAGCAGCTTGGCCTTGGGGTCAGGCCCTATGGGGTACACCTTC. It codes for CASSLALGSGPMGYTF.